This T cell receptor (beta chain) was identified during a study of shared clonotypes between healthy human individuals. Here immunoSEQ multiplex PCR was the method, and the copy in TCRdb shows in-frame clones only, minus some. There are approximately 2.1 million clones in the sample; about 92% occur only once, and approximately 0.4% lies in the top ten. The donor population consisted of healthy HIV-negative adults with no recent acute infections or vaccinations. The CDR3 extends over 16 amino acids. Germline V CDR1 and CDR2: MNHEY, SVGAGI. Trimming took off 0 bases at V and 0 bases at J, with 11 bases between the two ends.

Sequencing input: naive CD4+ T cells from PBMCs. Regarding subset: CD45RA+ positively selected. This chain uses TRBV6-5 with TRBJ2-5, with D unclear. The receptor comes from a young man in good health. Some clones in this sample may be carry-over from other donors' samples. As DNA, the CDR3 is TGTGCCAGCAGTTACTCGATACCCGGGCACCAAGAGACCCAGTACTTC. Translated: CASSYSIPGHQETQYF.